The 26 T cell receptor beta chains below come from one sample, sequenced in a study of T cells after yellow fever vaccination (dated by TCRdb to the late 2010s). The sample's treatment or condition label is to be understood as: live attenuated yellow fever vaccine strain. The library was built by means of 5' RACE. The reads were generated on an Illumina NovaSeq 6000. Starting from the raw public reads, TCRdb applied fastp trimming at Q25, assembled clones with MiXCR and retained in-frame beta chains. Identical CDR3 proteins give one entry, which carries the most common genes and DNA. For this sample the table gives some 350,000 distinct CDR3 sequences, of which about 4% were detected only once. Clones ranked in the top ten supply approximately 24% of the sample. The source material was PBMCs, sampled 5 days after the yellow fever booster vaccination. The receptor source for this set is a man aged 18 to 29 who received the YFV17D yellow fever vaccine.

This clonotype has a count of ten or more. The chain combines TRBV9 with TRBJ2-1; D gene ambiguous. The CDR3 sequence is 13 residues long. The V gene's germline CDR1 is SGDLS and CDR2 YYNGEE. The V gene lost 0 bases and the J gene lost 9 bases, with 10 bases spanning the gap. The CDR3 loop is CASSVAMAAEQFF. CDR3 nucleotide sequence: TGTGCCAGCAGCGTAGCTATGGCGGCTGAGCAGTTCTTC.

The CDR3 is CASSPRGGEKLFF. The DNA of the CDR3 is TGTGCCAGCTCACCTCGGGGAGGGGAAAAACTGTTTTTT. The V and J genes are TRBV18 and TRBJ1-4; no reliable D call. With 3 bases removed from V and 8 bases from J, the gap between germline ends came to 10 bases. The CDR3 runs 13 residues. Germline assignment: CDR1 KGHSH and CDR2 LQKENI.

The V gene is TRBV20-1, the J gene TRBJ1-2; no reliable D call. The CDR3 is 13 amino acids. V dropped 2 bases and J dropped 3 bases, with 10 bases sitting between them. CDR1 is DFQATT and CDR2 is SNEGSKA in the germline V gene (reference sequence). CDR3 in DNA: TGCAGTGCTAGAAGGGCGGGATACTATGGCTACACCTTC. It codes for CSARRAGYYGYTF.

This clonotype was seen many times. The gene calls are TRBV5-1 and TRBJ1-1; D is possibly TRBD1 (5 bases). Germline V CDR1 and CDR2: SGHRS, YFSETQ. This CDR3 region has 14 residues. Trimming took off 2 bases at V and 1 base at J, with 9 bases between the two ends. CDR3 amino acids: CASSFAGANTEAFF. The CDR3 nucleotides are TGCGCCAGCAGCTTTGCCGGGGCGAACACTGAAGCTTTCTTT.

This clonotype was seen many times. The genes are TRBV5-1 and TRBJ2-1; D possibly corresponds to TRBD1 (5 bases). The CDR3 covers 16 residues. Germline V gene sequence: CDR1 SGHRS, CDR2 YFSETQ. V was cut by 0 bases and J by 6 bases, with 16 bases left in between. CDR3 residues: CASSLAAAGKGNEQFF. The CDR3 DNA reads as TGCGCCAGCAGCTTGGCCGCGGCAGGGAAAGGCAATGAGCAGTTCTTC. Drawing the rest from reference TRBV5-1 and TRBJ2-1, the complete variable domain is KAGVTQTPRYLIKTRGQQVTLSCSPISGHRSVSWYQQTPGQGLQFLFEYFSETQRNKGNFPGRFSGRQFSNSRSEMNVSTLELGDSALYLCASSLAAAGKGNEQFFGPGTRLTVL.

This clonotype has ten or more counts. CDR3 in amino acids: CASSPDGHISTDTQYF. CDR3 sequence (DNA): TGTGCCAGCAGTCCGGATGGACACATTAGCACAGATACGCAGTATTTT. This chain connects TRBV12-3 or TRBV12-4 to TRBJ2-3, with D tentatively TRBD1 (5 bases). CDR3 length equals 16 residues. Trimming shortened V by 5 bases and J by 0 bases, and 15 bases separated the two germline ends.

The genes are TRBV19 and TRBJ1-4; no clear D. The CDR3 sequence is 15 residues long. Germline lookup yields CDR1 LNHDA and CDR2 SQIVND (reference sequence). V was clipped by 1 base and J by 13 bases, with 19 bases between them. CDR3 sequence reads: CASSIAGGPGYGLFF. The CDR3 DNA reads TGTGCCAGTAGTATAGCGGGAGGTCCCGGGTACGGACTGTTTTTT. Variable domain in full (rest from reference TRBV19 and TRBJ1-4): DGGITQSPKYLFRKEGQNVTLSCEQNLNHDAMYWYRQDPGQGLRLIYYSQIVNDFQKGDIAEGYSVSREKKESFPLTVTSAQKNPTAFYLCASSIAGGPGYGLFFGSGTQLSVL.

In its sample, this clonotype was seen many times. CDR3 sequence (DNA): TGTGCCAGCAGTGGACTACAAGAGACCCAGTACTTC. Protein sequence: CASSGLQETQYF. The V and J genes are TRBV2 and TRBJ2-5, with D possibly TRBD2 on 5 matching bases. CDR1 SNHLY and CDR2 FYNNEI come from the germline V gene. CDR3 length equals 12 residues. The V and J ends lost 4 bases and 2 bases respectively, with 5 bases between them.

In the case of this clonotype: The junction does not match germline at one end; this may be a read error. The chain joins TRBV10-3 to TRBJ1-5, with D unresolved. CDR3 size: 14 residues. Germline loops: CDR1 ENHRY, CDR2 SYGVKD. The CDR3 DNA reads as TGTGCCATCAGTGAGTCAGAAAGCAATCAGCCCCAGCCTTTT. This gives the protein CAISESESNQPQPF.

This clonotype turned up a few times. The chain joins TRBV20-1 to TRBJ2-5; 8 bases align to TRBD1. This CDR3 is built from 12 residues. Germline CDR1 reads DFQATT; CDR2 reads SNEGSKA (reference sequence). The junction had 3 bases not matched to a gene; V was cut back by 4 bases and J by 5 bases. The CDR3 spells CSATDRAETQYF. CDR3 nucleotides: TGCAGTGCTACGGACAGGGCTGAGACCCAGTACTTC.

The sample holds a few counts of this clonotype. The V call is TRBV18, the J call TRBJ2-7; D might be TRBD1 (6 bases). Germline V gives CDR1 KGHSH, CDR2 LQKENI. The CDR3 consists of 16 residues. Trimming removed 2 bases from V and 6 bases from J, with 20 bases in between. In nucleotides, the CDR3 is TGTGCCAGCTCACCAGGGGGCTCGTCTGGTCGGCTCGAGCAGTACTTC. Encoded protein: CASSPGGSSGRLEQYF. The variable domain in full, with the rest retrieved from reference TRBV18 and TRBJ2-7, is NAGVMQNPRHLVRRRGQEARLRCSPMKGHSHVYWYRQLPEEGLKFMVYLQKENIIDESGMPKERFSAEFPKEGPSILRIQQVVRGDSAAYFCASSPGGSSGRLEQYFGPGTRLTVT.

This clonotype was seen repeatedly, ten times or more. The rearrangement joins TRBV7-8 to TRBJ1-1; a possible D gene is TRBD1 (5 bases). The germline V gene has CDR1 SGHVS and CDR2 FQNEAQ. This CDR3 comprises 16 residues. V lost 3 bases to trimming and J lost 6 bases, with 20 bases between them. The CDR3 region is CASSFYRFLGRSEAFF. CDR3 in DNA: TGTGCCAGCAGCTTCTACAGGTTCTTGGGGAGGTCTGAAGCTTTCTTT. The complete variable domain, with remaining parts taken from reference TRBV7-8 and TRBJ1-1, reads GAGVSQSPRYKVAKRGQDVALRCDPISGHVSLFWYQQALGQGPEFLTYFQNEAQLDKSGLPSDRFFAERPEGSVSTLKIQRTQQEDSAVYLCASSFYRFLGRSEAFFGQGTRLTVV.

This clonotype was picked up a small number of times. This chain connects TRBV20-1 to TRBJ2-2, with D possibly being TRBD2 (6 bases). This CDR3 spans 15 amino acids. V lost 6 bases to trimming and J lost 4 bases, with 18 bases between them. The germline V gene has CDR1 DFQATT and CDR2 SNEGSKA (reference sequence). CDR3 sequence: CSARDSYLTTGELFF. CDR3 sequence (DNA): TGCAGTGCAAGGGACTCGTACTTGACCACCGGGGAGCTGTTTTTT.

As to this clonotype: Being one base from a much bigger clone, this may be a read error. The chain links TRBV6-6 to TRBJ1-1; D ambiguous. Germline V gene sequence: CDR1 MNHNY, CDR2 SVGAGI (reference sequence). The CDR3 spans 14 residues. The chain's CDR3 is CASSHSNMGTEAFF. DNA for the CDR3: TGTGCCAGCAGTCACTCGAACATGGGGACTGAAGCTTTCTTT.

V is TRBV7-3 and J is TRBJ2-3; D is undetermined. Germline lookup yields CDR1 SGHTA and CDR2 FQGTGA. With 5 bases removed from V and 4 bases from J, the gap between germline ends came to 10 bases. The CDR3 covers 13 residues. The CDR3 is CASSLTRPDTQYF. In DNA form, the CDR3 reads TGTGCCAGCAGCCTGACAAGGCCAGATACGCAGTATTTT. The full variable domain, completed using reference TRBV7-3 and TRBJ2-3, is GAGVSQTPSNKVTEKGKYVELRCDPISGHTALYWYRQSLGQGPEFLIYFQGTGAADDSGLPNDRFFAVRPEGSVSTLKIQRTERGDSAVYLCASSLTRPDTQYFGPGTRLTVL.

V and J are TRBV9 and TRBJ2-5; possible D gene TRBD1, 6 bases. Trimming took 2 bases from V and 5 from J, leaving 19 bases between them. The CDR3 contains 16 residues. Per the germline V gene, CDR1 is SGDLS and CDR2 is YYNGEE. This CDR3 is CASSVRGTGVWETQYF. In nucleotides, the CDR3 is TGTGCCAGCAGCGTGAGGGGGACGGGCGTTTGGGAGACCCAGTACTTC.

This clonotype was observed a few times. The chain has TRBV4-3 and TRBJ2-3; D unclear. CDR1 LGHNA and CDR2 YSLEER come from the germline V gene. This CDR3 has 15 amino acids. V lost 1 base to trimming and J lost 3 bases, with 11 bases between them. The CDR3 here is CASSQGHLGTDTQYF. For the CDR3, the DNA is TGCGCCAGCAGCCAAGGTCATTTGGGTACAGATACGCAGTATTTT.

This clonotype appeared many times. The chain recombines TRBV7-9 with TRBJ2-5; the D is unclear. The CDR3 contains 13 residues. V was clipped by 2 bases and J by 5 bases, with 9 bases between them. The germline V gene has CDR1 SEHNR and CDR2 FQNEAQ (reference sequence). The CDR3 DNA sequence: TGTGCCAGCAGCTTAAGGCCCCGGGAGACCCAGTACTTC. This gives the protein CASSLRPRETQYF.

This clonotype occurred a few times. The chain recombines TRBV19 with TRBJ1-5; no definite D call. V dropped 6 bases and J dropped 4 bases, with 10 bases sitting between them. Germline-derived CDR1 and CDR2 are LNHDA and SQIVND (reference sequence). This CDR3 region has 13 residues. The CDR3 DNA reads as TGTGCCAGTAGATCTTCCCTTAATCAGCCCCAGCATTTT. It translates to CASRSSLNQPQHF.

This clonotype was seen a few times. This chain joins TRBV9 and TRBJ1-6; D perhaps matches TRBD1 (5 bases). V gave up 0 bases and J gave up 6 bases, with 10 bases separating them. CDR1 is SGDLS, CDR2 YYNGEE, per germline. The CDR3 covers 15 residues. The CDR3 here is CASSVGQGPNSPLHF. The CDR3 DNA sequence: TGTGCCAGCAGCGTAGGCCAGGGCCCTAATTCACCCCTCCACTTT.

This clonotype was seen at least ten times. The V and J genes are TRBV5-1 and TRBJ2-5; no reliable D call. Germline V gene lookup returns CDR1 SGHRS and CDR2 YFSETQ. V shed 5 bases and J shed 1 base, with 12 bases lying between them. CDR3 length equals 14 residues. The CDR3 loop is CASRVSDAQETQYF. The CDR3 DNA reads as TGCGCCAGCAGGGTCAGCGATGCCCAAGAGACCCAGTACTTC. The full variable domain, with the rest looked up from reference TRBV5-1 and TRBJ2-5, is KAGVTQTPRYLIKTRGQQVTLSCSPISGHRSVSWYQQTPGQGLQFLFEYFSETQRNKGNFPGRFSGRQFSNSRSEMNVSTLELGDSALYLCASRVSDAQETQYFGPGTRLLVL.

For the CDR3, the DNA is TGTGCCAGCAGCTTAGAAGGGTCGGCTTTCTTT. Translated: CASSLEGSAFF. V usage is TRBV7-2 and J usage is TRBJ1-1; D not resolved. The CDR3 has 11 amino acids. V dropped 1 base and J dropped 11 bases, with 8 bases sitting between them. From germline, CDR1 is SGHTA and CDR2 FQGNSA.

In its sample, this clonotype was seen many times. V is TRBV11-2 and J is TRBJ2-5; no definite D call. This CDR3 is built from 12 residues. V gave up 5 bases and J gave up 5 bases, with 9 bases separating them. CDR1 is SGHAT and CDR2 is FQNNGV in the germline V gene. The CDR3 nucleotides are TGTGCCAGCAGCACAGATCGGGAGACCCAGTACTTC. It specifies CASSTDRETQYF.

This clonotype was seen repeatedly, ten times or more. The chain is built from TRBV5-1 and TRBJ2-5; the D gene is possibly TRBD2 (5 bases). Per the germline V gene, CDR1 is SGHRS and CDR2 is YFSETQ. The CDR3 consists of 12 residues. The germline V and J ends were trimmed by 5 bases and 3 bases, with 8 bases remaining between them. The CDR3 DNA is TGCGCCAGCAGGCGGCGGGAAGAGACCCAGTACTTC. Translating it yields CASRRREETQYF.

This rearrangement joins TRBV20-1 to TRBJ2-5, with D possibly being TRBD2 (6 bases). V lost 5 bases to trimming and J lost 2 bases, with 9 bases between them. Germline CDR1 reads DFQATT; CDR2 reads SNEGSKA (reference sequence). The CDR3 length is 12 residues. As DNA, the CDR3 is TGCAGTGCTTTGACTAGACAAGAGACCCAGTACTTC. It encodes CSALTRQETQYF.

This clonotype was seen at least ten times. V and J are TRBV11-2 and TRBJ2-7, with a tentative D call TRBD2 (5 bases). Trimming stripped 0 bases from V and 6 bases from J, with 9 bases between. CDR1 and CDR2 (germline): SGHAT, FQNNGV. CDR3 length equals 13 residues. The CDR3 nucleotides are TGTGCCAGCAGCTTAGATAGAGGGTCCGAGCAGTACTTC. It translates to CASSLDRGSEQYF.